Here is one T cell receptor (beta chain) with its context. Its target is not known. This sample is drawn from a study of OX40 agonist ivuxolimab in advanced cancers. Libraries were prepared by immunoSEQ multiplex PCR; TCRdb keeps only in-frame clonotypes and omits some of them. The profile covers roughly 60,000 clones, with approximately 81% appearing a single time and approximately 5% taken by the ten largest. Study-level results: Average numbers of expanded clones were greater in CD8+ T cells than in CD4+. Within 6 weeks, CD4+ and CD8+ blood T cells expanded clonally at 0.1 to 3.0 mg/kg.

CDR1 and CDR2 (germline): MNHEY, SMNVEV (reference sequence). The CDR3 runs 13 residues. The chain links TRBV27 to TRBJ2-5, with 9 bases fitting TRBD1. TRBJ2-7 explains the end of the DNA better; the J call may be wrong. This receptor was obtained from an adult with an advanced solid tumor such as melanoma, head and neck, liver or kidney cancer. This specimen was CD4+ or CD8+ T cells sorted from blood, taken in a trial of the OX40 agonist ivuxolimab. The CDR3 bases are TGTGCCAGCAGTTTTGGACAGGGGAACGAGCAGTACTTC. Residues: CASSFGQGNEQYF.